Shown below are 5 T cell receptor beta chains from a single sample sequenced in a study of Graves' ophthalmopathy and Graves' hyperthyroidism. TCR beta CDR3 amplification used RNA transcripts. RT-PCR was first run with HTBI primers, then multiplex PCR in a second round. MiXCR, applied by TCRdb to the multiplex PCR reads, yields one record per CDR3 protein. The sample includes around 520,000 distinct CDR3 sequences, 35% to 45% of them seen just once. Sequenced material: peripheral blood or thyroid tissue (not recorded which). These receptors all come from an adult man with Graves' hyperthyroidism.

V usage is TRBV7-2 and J usage is TRBJ1-2; 7 positions agree with TRBD1. The ends lost 1 base at V and 7 bases at J; junction bases unmatched: 3. CDR3 length: 13 amino acids. Germline V gives CDR1 SGHTA, CDR2 FQGNSA. The CDR3 is CASSLDNRGGYTF. In DNA, the CDR3 is TGTGCCAGCAGCTTAGACAACAGGGGTGGCTACACCTTC.

The J gene is TRBJ1-1, the V gene TRBV11-2; a weak D match, TRBD1 (5 bases). The CDR3 is 16 amino acids. Germline-derived CDR1 and CDR2 are SGHAT and FQNNGV. The V end lost 1 base, the J end lost 4 bases, and 16 bases lay between the germline ends. This chain's CDR3 is CASSLAGTGTSTEAFF. In DNA, the CDR3 is TGTGCCAGCAGCTTAGCCGGCACCGGGACTAGCACTGAAGCTTTCTTT.

This clonotype has just one count. A much larger clone differs by one base, so this may be a read error. The V and J genes are TRBV10-3 and TRBJ2-7; D might be TRBD1 (5 bases). The CDR3 has 13 amino acids. CDR1 is ENHRY, CDR2 SYGVKD, per germline. This CDR3 is CAIRTENSYGQYF. The CDR3 DNA is TGTGCCATCAGGACAGAGAACTCCTACGGGCAGTACTTC.

The rearrangement links TRBV19 to TRBJ2-3; possible D gene TRBD2, 7 bases. The CDR3 is 15 residues long. The V end lost 6 bases, the J end lost 1 base, and 14 bases lay between the germline ends. Germline loops: CDR1 LNHDA, CDR2 SQIVND (reference sequence). The CDR3 DNA reads TGTGCCAGTAGAGTTTGGGAGGGGGGCACAGATACGCAGTATTTT. Residues: CASRVWEGGTDTQYF.

This clonotype was observed many times. This chain joins TRBV19 and TRBJ2-7; no clear D. V lost 3 bases to trimming and J lost 5 bases, with 8 bases between them. Per germline, CDR1 LNHDA and CDR2 SQIVND (reference sequence). The CDR3 has 12 residues. The CDR3 loop is CASSMVSNEQYF. The DNA for the CDR3 is TGTGCCAGTAGTATGGTCAGTAACGAGCAGTACTTC.